These 30 T cell receptor beta chains came from one sample sequenced in a study of T cell responses to AZD1222 COVID-19 vaccine. Some clones are missing from TCRdb's copy, which holds only in-frame ones; the method was immunoSEQ multiplex PCR. The data show approximately 180,000 clones, 87% seen once. The sample in question was peripheral blood, obtained on day 0 of AZD1222 vaccination. All receptors come from an adult in good health.

The chain joins TRBV9 to TRBJ1-1, with TRBD1 identical over 8 bases. The length of the CDR3 is 13 residues. Per the germline V gene, CDR1 is SGDLS and CDR2 is YYNGEE. V lost 4 bases and J lost 5; bases outside the gene matches: 4. The CDR3 here is CASSPHRGTEAFF. Here the CDR3 DNA reads TGTGCCAGCAGCCCCCACAGGGGGACTGAAGCTTTCTTT.

The chain uses TRBV29-1 and TRBJ1-2; 11 bases align to TRBD1. From germline, CDR1 is SQVTM and CDR2 ANQGSEA. The V and J ends lost 6 bases and 5 bases, in that order; junction bases with no gene match: 11. This CDR3 region has 15 residues. DNA of the CDR3: TGCAGCGTAAGGAAACCGGGACAGGGGGAATATGGCTACACCTTC. It translates to CSVRKPGQGEYGYTF. Drawing the rest from reference TRBV29-1 and TRBJ1-2, the complete variable domain is SAVISQKPSRDICQRGTSLTIQCQVDSQVTMMFWYRQQPGQSLTLIATANQGSEATYESGFVIDKFPISRPNLTFSTLTVSNMSPEDSSIYLCSVRKPGQGEYGYTFGSGTRLTVV.

This chain connects TRBV3-1 (or the pseudogene TRBV3-2) to TRBJ2-5; D uncertain. The CDR3 runs to 14 residues. Trimming cost V 8 bases and J 5 bases, with 18 bases left between them. Germline CDR1 and CDR2: LGHDT and YNNKEL (reference sequence). The CDR3 DNA reads as TGTGCCAGCTACCGCCGAGGAGTGAGGGAGACCCAGTACTTC. It is translated as CASYRRGVRETQYF.

V and J are TRBV27 and TRBJ2-5; D is ambiguous. Trimming pared 3 bases from V and 4 bases from J, leaving 15 bases between. The CDR3 runs 15 residues. Per the germline V gene, CDR1 is MNHEY and CDR2 is SMNVEV (reference sequence). The CDR3 reads CASSLSRLFGETQYF. The CDR3 nucleotides read TGTGCCAGCAGTTTGTCCAGGTTGTTTGGAGAGACCCAGTACTTC.

The sample holds one count of this clone. V gene TRBV27 combines with J gene TRBJ2-1, with 9 bases aligning to TRBD2. V trimming: 5 bases; J trimming: 5 bases; junction bases outside the gene matches: 22. The germline CDR1 and CDR2 sequences are MNHEY and SMNVEV (reference sequence). This CDR3 spans 20 amino acids. CDR3 nucleotide sequence: TGTGCCAGCAGTCCTCACAACCCGGGGGCGGCGGGAGGGCGCCACAATGAGCAGTTCTTC. This encodes CASSPHNPGAAGGRHNEQFF.

The gene calls are TRBV7-8 and TRBJ2-1, with D hard to call. CDR1 is SGHVS and CDR2 is FQNEAQ in the germline V gene. This CDR3 has 14 amino acids. V lost 5 bases and J lost 5, with 13 bases in between. CDR3 sequence (DNA): TGTGCCAGCAGCCAAACAACTGGGAACAATGAGCAGTTCTTC. Its protein product is CASSQTTGNNEQFF.

The chain is built from TRBV4-1 and TRBJ2-7; 10 bases match TRBD2. The CDR3 consists of 17 residues. The V segment lost 1 base and the J segment 0 bases; nucleotides outside the gene matches: 6. From germline, CDR1 is MGHRA and CDR2 YSYEKL. CDR3 nucleotides: TGCGCCAGCAGCCAAGCCGCGGGACTAGCGAACTCCTACGAGCAGTACTTC. This sequence encodes CASSQAAGLANSYEQYF.

V usage is TRBV5-1 and J usage is TRBJ2-6; 7 bases line up with TRBD2. The trim removed 4 bases at V and 2 bases at J, leaving 12 bases unmatched. The CDR3 has 18 residues. CDR1 and CDR2 (germline): SGHRS, YFSETQ. The CDR3 DNA follows: TGCGCCAGCAGCGGGGGACTAACAGCGATCACTGGGGCCAACGTCCTGACTTTC. It codes for CASSGGLTAITGANVLTF.

The J gene is TRBJ2-2, the V gene TRBV5-1; TRBD1 is a possible D gene (5 bases). V was clipped by 0 bases and J by 3 bases, with 9 bases between them. Per germline, CDR1 SGHRS and CDR2 YFSETQ. CDR3 length: 15 amino acids. This chain's CDR3 is CASSLDVGDTGELFF. For the CDR3, the DNA is TGCGCCAGCAGCTTGGATGTAGGGGACACCGGGGAGCTGTTTTTT. Complete variable domain (other parts from reference TRBV5-1 and TRBJ2-2): KAGVTQTPRYLIKTRGQQVTLSCSPISGHRSVSWYQQTPGQGLQFLFEYFSETQRNKGNFPGRFSGRQFSNSRSEMNVSTLELGDSALYLCASSLDVGDTGELFFGEGSRLTVL.

V gene TRBV7-2 combines with J gene TRBJ1-1, with D unresolved. Germline loops: CDR1 SGHTA, CDR2 FQGNSA. V lost 3 bases and J 3 bases, leaving 11 bases between the germline ends. The CDR3 loop spans 14 amino acids. For the CDR3, the DNA is TGTGCCAGCAGCTTTCCGAGGATCTACACTGAAGCTTTCTTT. It yields the protein CASSFPRIYTEAFF. Supplemented by reference TRBV7-2 and TRBJ1-1, the full variable domain reads GAGVSQSPSNKVTEKGKDVELRCDPISGHTALYWYRQSLGQGLEFLIYFQGNSAPDKSGLPSDRFSAERTGGSVSTLTIQRTQQEDSAVYLCASSFPRIYTEAFFGQGTRLTVV.

The chain uses TRBV7-8 and TRBJ1-3; D gene unclear. V lost 5 bases, J lost 0 bases, and 14 bases lay in between. The CDR3 contains 16 residues. Germline assignment: CDR1 SGHVS and CDR2 FQNEAQ. CDR3 nucleotide sequence: TGTGCCAGCAGCCCAAGTAGAGGAGTCTCTGGAAACACCATATATTTT. Translating it yields CASSPSRGVSGNTIYF. Full variable domain (rest looked up from reference TRBV7-8 and TRBJ1-3): GAGVSQSPRYKVAKRGQDVALRCDPISGHVSLFWYQQALGQGPEFLTYFQNEAQLDKSGLPSDRFFAERPEGSVSTLKIQRTQQEDSAVYLCASSPSRGVSGNTIYFGEGSWLTVV.

The V gene is TRBV7-6, the J gene TRBJ1-1; D perhaps matches TRBD1 (5 bases). Germline V gives CDR1 SGHVS, CDR2 FNYEAQ. Deletions cut 3 bases from V and 1 base from J, with 12 bases between. This CDR3 comprises 15 residues. The CDR3 DNA reads as TGTGCCAGCAGCTTCCCCCCGGGGGGGAACACTGAAGCTTTCTTT. Translating it yields CASSFPPGGNTEAFF. The variable domain in full, completed from reference TRBV7-6 and TRBJ1-1, reads GAGVSQSPRYKVTKRGQDVALRCDPISGHVSLYWYRQALGQGPEFLTYFNYEAQQDKSGLPNDRFSAERPEGSISTLTIQRTEQRDSAMYRCASSFPPGGNTEAFFGQGTRLTVV.

V and J are TRBV3-1 (or the pseudogene TRBV3-2) and TRBJ2-1; D may match TRBD1 or TRBD2 (5 bases each). From germline, CDR1 is LGHDT and CDR2 YNNKEL (reference sequence). The CDR3 loop spans 17 amino acids. The V end was cut by 1 base, the J end by 7 bases, with 20 bases between. CDR3 protein: CASSQVGTGRVGNEQFF. The CDR3 coding sequence is TGTGCCAGCAGCCAAGTGGGGACGGGTCGTGTAGGGAATGAGCAGTTCTTC.

The rearrangement links TRBV30 to TRBJ2-7; D not resolved. The germline V gene encodes CDR1 GTSNPN and CDR2 SVGIG (reference sequence). This CDR3 has 12 residues. V was pared by 4 bases and J by 0 bases, with 7 bases between. CDR3 amino acids: CAWIAASYEQYF. The CDR3 bases are TGTGCCTGGATCGCAGCCTCCTACGAGCAGTACTTC.

This chain joins TRBV10-1 and TRBJ1-4; D is undetermined. CDR3 length equals 13 residues. CDR1 and CDR2 from the germline V gene are WNHNN and SYGVQD (reference sequence). The germline V and J ends were trimmed by 4 bases and 8 bases, with 11 bases remaining between them. The CDR3 DNA reads as TGCGCCAGCAGTGGTCGGGTTGGGGAAAAACTGTTTTTT. Its translation is CASSGRVGEKLFF.

This clone was observed a single time. This sample also contains other DNA sequences that code for the same CDR3. The chain links TRBV19 to TRBJ1-2, with a tentative D call TRBD1 (6 bases). Germline V lookup: CDR1 LNHDA, CDR2 SQIVND (reference sequence). CDR3 size: 13 residues. V lost 5 bases to trimming and J lost 1 base, with 8 bases between them. DNA for the CDR3: TGTGCCAGTAGTCCACAGGGTAACTATGGCTACACCTTC. Protein: CASSPQGNYGYTF.

The chain recombines TRBV12-3 or TRBV12-4 with TRBJ2-1; a weak D match, TRBD1 (5 bases). CDR3 size: 13 residues. Trimming took 6 bases from V and 4 from J, leaving 10 bases between them. For the CDR3, the DNA is TGTGCCAGCAGATTGCAGGGTTACAATGAGCAGTTCTTC. It codes for CASRLQGYNEQFF.

This chain links TRBV9 with TRBJ1-2; 12 positions agree with TRBD1. The junction had 7 bases not matched to a gene; V was cut back by 2 bases and J by 8 bases. The CDR3 runs 15 residues. Per germline, CDR1 SGDLS and CDR2 YYNGEE. The CDR3 spells CASSVAGQGARGYTF. The CDR3 DNA is TGTGCCAGCAGCGTCGCGGGACAGGGGGCGCGAGGCTACACCTTC.

The chain recombines TRBV6-5 with TRBJ1-1, with D maybe TRBD1 (5 bases). The CDR3 consists of 14 residues. CDR1 is MNHEY and CDR2 is SVGAGI in the germline V gene. The V and J ends lost 2 bases and 5 bases respectively, with 12 bases between them. The CDR3 here is CASSYMGVWTEAFF. The CDR3 DNA sequence: TGTGCCAGCAGTTACATGGGGGTCTGGACTGAAGCTTTCTTT.

V is TRBV4-2 and J is TRBJ2-3; D gene unclear. V lost 1 base and J 5 bases, leaving 7 bases between the germline ends. Germline V gene lookup returns CDR1 LGHNA and CDR2 YNFKEQ. This CDR3 is built from 13 residues. CDR3 sequence (DNA): TGTGCCAGCAGCCAAGTGGGTGGAGATACGCAGTATTTT. It yields the protein CASSQVGGDTQYF.

The rearrangement uses TRBV27 and TRBJ2-2; D remains unclear. V lost 8 bases to trimming and J lost 2 bases, with 15 bases between them. This CDR3 has 15 residues. The V gene's germline CDR1 is MNHEY and CDR2 SMNVEV (reference sequence). This chain's CDR3 is CASSFSPFNTGELFF. CDR3 nucleotides: TGTGCCAGCTCATTCTCCCCTTTCAACACCGGGGAGCTGTTTTTT.

V gene TRBV27 combines with J gene TRBJ2-1, with 10 bases identical to TRBD2. The length of the CDR3 is 17 residues. The V gene's germline CDR1 is MNHEY and CDR2 SMNVEV (reference sequence). The trim removed 6 bases at V and 1 base at J, leaving 9 bases unmatched. CDR3 coding DNA: TGTGCCAGCAGGGTTGGTGCGGGACTAGCGTCCTACAATGAGCAGTTCTTC. It encodes CASRVGAGLASYNEQFF.

This chain joins TRBV7-2 and TRBJ1-2, with 9 bases fitting TRBD1. The germline gives CDR1 SGHTA, CDR2 FQGNSA. J gave up 2 bases and V 5 bases, and 6 bases lay outside the gene matches. The CDR3 is 15 residues long. CDR3 nucleotide sequence: TGTGCCAGCAGCCCGGGGACAGGGCTCAACTATGGCTACACCTTC. It yields the protein CASSPGTGLNYGYTF.

V gene TRBV19 combines with J gene TRBJ1-1; TRBD1 matches at 9 bases. Unmatched junction bases numbered 8, after V lost 7 bases and J lost 5 bases. Germline V gene data show CDR1 as LNHDA and CDR2 as SQIVND (reference sequence). The CDR3 runs 14 residues. CDR3 sequence: CASTMGQGDTEAFF. In nucleotides, the CDR3 is TGTGCCAGTACAATGGGACAGGGAGATACTGAAGCTTTCTTT.

The table lists this clone with a count of one. This chain connects TRBV5-8 to TRBJ1-4; D is uncertain. V was pared by 2 bases and J by 7 bases, with 18 bases between. CDR1 and CDR2 from the germline V gene are SGHTS and YDEGEE. The CDR3 runs to 16 residues. Here the CDR3 reads CASSLGQQARSEKLFF. The CDR3 DNA follows: TGTGCCAGCAGCTTAGGTCAGCAGGCACGTAGTGAAAAACTGTTTTTT.

This chain connects TRBV30 to TRBJ1-4; 7 bases line up with TRBD1. After removal of 8 bases from V and 6 bases from J, the junction contained 6 bases not matched to a gene. This CDR3 spans 12 amino acids. In germline, CDR1 is GTSNPN, CDR2 SVGIG (reference sequence). DNA for the CDR3: TGTGCCCTCCGGACAGGCGATGAAAAACTGTTTTTT. As protein: CALRTGDEKLFF. Based on the CDR3 plus reference TRBV30 and TRBJ1-4, the full variable domain is SQTIHQWPATLVQPVGSPLSLECTVEGTSNPNLYWYRQAAGRGLQLLFYSVGIGQISSEVPQNLSASRPQDRQFILSSKKLLLSDSGFYLCALRTGDEKLFFGSGTQLSVL.

The rearrangement uses TRBV18 and TRBJ1-2; D possibly corresponds to TRBD1 (5 bases). The CDR3 runs to 13 residues. The V and J ends lost 3 bases and 3 bases respectively, with 8 bases between them. Per germline, CDR1 KGHSH and CDR2 LQKENI. CDR3 sequence reads: CASSPGGDYGYTF. DNA for the CDR3: TGTGCCAGCTCACCTGGGGGAGACTATGGCTACACCTTC.

The gene calls are TRBV5-1 and TRBJ1-2; 7 bases map to TRBD1. The CDR3 is 15 residues long. CDR1 and CDR2 from the germline V gene are SGHRS and YFSETQ. Trimming removed 0 bases from V and 7 bases from J; junction bases left unmatched: 9. The CDR3 sequence is CASSLEAHRGGGYTF. The CDR3 nucleotides are TGCGCCAGCAGCTTGGAGGCCCACAGGGGTGGTGGCTACACCTTC.

The chain recombines TRBV28 with TRBJ2-5; the D call may be TRBD1 or TRBD2 (6 bases each). Germline CDR1 is MDHEN and CDR2 is SYDVKM. V was shortened by 5 bases and J by 4 bases, with 11 bases between the two germline ends. The CDR3 covers 13 residues. The CDR3 is CASSEGGRETQYF. The DNA of the CDR3 is TGTGCCAGCAGTGAGGGGGGACGAGAGACCCAGTACTTC. Using reference TRBV28 and TRBJ2-5 for the parts outside the CDR3, the full variable domain is DVKVTQSSRYLVKRTGEKVFLECVQDMDHENMFWYRQDPGLGLRLIYFSYDVKMKEKGDIPEGYSVSREKKERFSLILESASTNQTSMYLCASSEGGRETQYFGPGTRLLVL.

The chain carries TRBV28 and TRBJ2-7; either TRBD1 or TRBD2 may fit D (5 bases each). The CDR3 loop spans 16 amino acids. Trimming pared 7 bases from V and 2 bases from J, leaving 21 bases between. Germline V gene sequence: CDR1 MDHEN, CDR2 SYDVKM. The CDR3 loop is CASTVRGGRSPYEQYF. The CDR3 nucleotides read TGTGCCAGCACCGTGAGGGGTGGGCGATCCCCCTACGAGCAGTACTTC.